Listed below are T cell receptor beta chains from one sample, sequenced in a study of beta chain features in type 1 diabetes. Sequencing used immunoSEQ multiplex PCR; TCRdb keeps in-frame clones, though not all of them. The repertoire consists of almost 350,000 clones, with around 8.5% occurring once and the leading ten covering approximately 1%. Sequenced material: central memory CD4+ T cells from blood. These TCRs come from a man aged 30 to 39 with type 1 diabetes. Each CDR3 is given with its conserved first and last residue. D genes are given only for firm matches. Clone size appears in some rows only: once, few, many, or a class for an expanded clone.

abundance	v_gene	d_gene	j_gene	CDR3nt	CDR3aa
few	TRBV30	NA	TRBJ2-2	TGTGCCTGGAGTGTACGGGCCGGAGTCGGGGCCGGGGAGCTGTTTTTT	CAWSVRAGVGAGELFF
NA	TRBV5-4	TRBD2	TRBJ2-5	TGTGCCAGCAGCTTTGGACTAGCGGGGAAGCAAGAGACCCAGTACTTC	CASSFGLAGKQETQYF
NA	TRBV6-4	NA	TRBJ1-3	TGTGCCAGCAGTGACTCGACTACTCCGGTGACCAAATCTGGAAACACCATATATTTT	CASSDSTTPVTKSGNTIYF
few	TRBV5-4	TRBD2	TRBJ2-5	TGTGCCAGCAGCTTCTCACTAGCGGAAGAGACCCAGTACTTC	CASSFSLAEETQYF
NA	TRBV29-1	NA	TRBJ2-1	TGCAGCGTCCTTGCGGACAGTGATCTAGGGCGTAATGAGCAGTTCTTC	CSVLADSDLGRNEQFF
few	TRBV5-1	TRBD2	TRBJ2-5	TGCGCCAGCAGCCCCTCCGGGGGGGGTGTAGGCCAAAGGGAGACCCAGTACTTC	CASSPSGGGVGQRETQYF
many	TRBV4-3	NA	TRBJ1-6	TGCGCCAGCAGCCAAGAAAATCGGGGGAAATCACCCCTCCACTTT	CASSQENRGKSPLHF
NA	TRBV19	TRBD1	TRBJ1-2	TGTGCCAGTAGTATCCGGGACAGTTCTTATGGCTACACCTTC	CASSIRDSSYGYTF
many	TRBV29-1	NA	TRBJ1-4	TGCAGCGTTGCGGATAATGAAAAACTGTTTTTT	CSVADNEKLFF
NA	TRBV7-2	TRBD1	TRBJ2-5	TGTGCCAGCAGCAACCCGACAGGGTACCAAGAGACCCAGTACTTC	CASSNPTGYQETQYF
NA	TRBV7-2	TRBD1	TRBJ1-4	TGTGCCAGCAGCTTACGGACAGGGGACGAAAAACTGTTTTTT	CASSLRTGDEKLFF
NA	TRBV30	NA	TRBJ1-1	TGTGCCTGGGGGCAGATGGACAACACTGAAGCCTTCTTT	CAWGQMDNTEAFF
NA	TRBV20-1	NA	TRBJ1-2	TGCAGTGCTAGAGGGACCTATGGCTACACCTTC	CSARGTYGYTF
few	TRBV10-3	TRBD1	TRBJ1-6	TGTGCCATCAGTGGACAGGGGAATTCACCCCTCCACTTT	CAISGQGNSPLHF
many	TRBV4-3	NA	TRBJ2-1	TGCGCCAGCAGCCTCCAATTGAGGGGGGTCTACAATGAGCAGTTCTTC	CASSLQLRGVYNEQFF
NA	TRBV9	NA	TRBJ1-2	TGTGCCAGCAGCGTAGGAGTGGGGGCCGGCGGCTACACCTTC	CASSVGVGAGGYTF
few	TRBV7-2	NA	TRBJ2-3	TGTGCCAGCAGCTCCCCGGGACTCCTTACCAATACGCAGTATTTT	CASSSPGLLTNTQYF
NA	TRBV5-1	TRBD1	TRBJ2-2	TGCGCCAGCAGCTCTCAGGGGGCCGGATCCGGGGAGCTGTTTTTT	CASSSQGAGSGELFF
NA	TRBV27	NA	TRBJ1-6	TGTGCCAGCAGTTTATTCTCCTATAATTCGCCCCTCCACTTT	CASSLFSYNSPLHF
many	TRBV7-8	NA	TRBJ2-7	TGTGCCAGCAGCTCGACAGTTTCCTACGAGCAGTACTTC	CASSSTVSYEQYF
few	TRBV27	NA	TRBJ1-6	TGTGCCAGCAGCCCATTCCAGGGGATAGGCTCCTATAATTCACCCCTCCACTTT	CASSPFQGIGSYNSPLHF
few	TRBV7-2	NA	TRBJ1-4	TGTGCCAGCAGCTGGAGCGGACGGGGCGGTGAAAAACTGTTTTTT	CASSWSGRGGEKLFF
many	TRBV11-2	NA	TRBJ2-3	TGTGCCAGCAGCCCCTTTGGCAGGGGAGATACGCAGTATTTT	CASSPFGRGDTQYF
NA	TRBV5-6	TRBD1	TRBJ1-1	TGTGCCACCTCGGGACAGATGAACACTGAAGCTTTCTTT	CATSGQMNTEAFF
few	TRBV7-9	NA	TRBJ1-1	TGTGCCAGCAGCCCCGTTTTATCCTTCCCGATCTTGAACACTGAAGCTTTCTTT	CASSPVLSFPILNTEAFF
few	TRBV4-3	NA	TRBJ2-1	TGCGCCAGCAGCCGGCAGGTGGGGGATGAGCAGTTCTTC	CASSRQVGDEQFF